This T cell receptor (beta chain) was identified in a study of T cells after yellow fever vaccination. One entry per CDR3 protein, called by TCRdb with MiXCR from the 5' RACE reads. The data show a few hundred thousand distinct CDR3 sequences, with around 19% seen just once and roughly 19% held by the top ten. Only a few counts were recorded for this clonotype. The sample here was PBMCs, taken before the yellow fever booster vaccination. The TCR comes from a young man who received the YFV17D yellow fever vaccine.

CDR3 residues: CSARDRRARSYEQYV. The DNA of the CDR3 is TGCAGTGCTAGAGATCGGAGGGCTAGGTCCTACGAGCAGTACGTC. The rearrangement links TRBV20-1 to TRBJ2-7; the D gene is possibly TRBD2 (6 bases). This CDR3 comprises 15 residues. The ends were cut back, 0 bases at V and 1 base at J, with 13 bases in the middle. CDR1 DFQATT and CDR2 SNEGSKA come from the germline V gene (reference sequence).